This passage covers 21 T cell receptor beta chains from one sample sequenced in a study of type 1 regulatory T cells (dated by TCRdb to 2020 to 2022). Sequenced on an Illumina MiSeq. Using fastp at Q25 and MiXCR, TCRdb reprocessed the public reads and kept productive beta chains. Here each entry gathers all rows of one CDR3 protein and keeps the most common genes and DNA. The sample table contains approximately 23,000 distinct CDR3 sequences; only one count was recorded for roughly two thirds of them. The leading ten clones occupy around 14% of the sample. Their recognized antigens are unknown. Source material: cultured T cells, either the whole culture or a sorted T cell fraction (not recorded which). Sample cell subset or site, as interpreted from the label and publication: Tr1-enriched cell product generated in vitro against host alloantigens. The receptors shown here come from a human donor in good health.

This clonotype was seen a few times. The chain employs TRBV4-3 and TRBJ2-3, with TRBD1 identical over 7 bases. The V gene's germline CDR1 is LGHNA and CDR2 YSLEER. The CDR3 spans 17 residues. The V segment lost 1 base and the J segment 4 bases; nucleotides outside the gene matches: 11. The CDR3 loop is CASSQGTTGALADTQYF. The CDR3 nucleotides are TGCGCCAGCAGCCAAGGAACAACAGGGGCCCTCGCAGATACGCAGTATTTT.

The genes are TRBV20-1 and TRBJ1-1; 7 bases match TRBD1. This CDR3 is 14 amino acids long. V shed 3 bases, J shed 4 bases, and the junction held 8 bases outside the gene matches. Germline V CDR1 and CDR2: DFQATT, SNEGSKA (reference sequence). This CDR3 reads CSASSTGQITEAFF. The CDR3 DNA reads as TGCAGTGCTAGTAGCACGGGACAGATCACTGAAGCTTTCTTT.

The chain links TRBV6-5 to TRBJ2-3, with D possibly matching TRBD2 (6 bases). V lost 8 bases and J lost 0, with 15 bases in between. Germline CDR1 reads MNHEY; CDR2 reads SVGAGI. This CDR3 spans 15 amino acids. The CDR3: CASSLGRPSTDTQYF. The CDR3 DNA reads TGTGCCAGCTCGCTAGGGAGGCCTAGCACAGATACGCAGTATTTT.

CDR3 amino acids: CASREVGAGNYNEQFF. In DNA, the CDR3 is TGCGCCAGCAGGGAGGTTGGAGCGGGGAACTACAATGAGCAGTTCTTC. V usage is TRBV5-1 and J usage is TRBJ2-1; the match to TRBD2 covers 7 bases. Unmatched junction bases numbered 11, after V lost 5 bases and J lost 3 bases. The CDR3 contains 16 residues. Germline CDR1 and CDR2: SGHRS and YFSETQ.

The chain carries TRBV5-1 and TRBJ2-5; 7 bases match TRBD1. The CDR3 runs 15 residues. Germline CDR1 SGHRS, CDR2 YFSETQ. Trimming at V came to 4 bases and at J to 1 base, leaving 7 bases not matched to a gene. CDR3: CASSQSPGGQETQYF. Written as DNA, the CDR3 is TGCGCCAGCAGCCAGTCCCCAGGGGGCCAAGAGACCCAGTACTTC.

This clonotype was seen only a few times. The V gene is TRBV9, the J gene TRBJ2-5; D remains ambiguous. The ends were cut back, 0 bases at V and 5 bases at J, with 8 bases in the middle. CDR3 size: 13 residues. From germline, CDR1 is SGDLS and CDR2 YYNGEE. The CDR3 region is CASSVGFWETQYF. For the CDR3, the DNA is TGTGCCAGCAGCGTAGGTTTTTGGGAGACCCAGTACTTC.

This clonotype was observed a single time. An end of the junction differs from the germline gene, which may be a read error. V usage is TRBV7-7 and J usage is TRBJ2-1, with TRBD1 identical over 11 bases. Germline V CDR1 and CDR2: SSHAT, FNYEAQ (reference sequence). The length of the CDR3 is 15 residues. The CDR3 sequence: CASSKGQGGYNEQFF. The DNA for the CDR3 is TGTGCTAGCAGCAAGGGACAGGGGGGCTACAATGAGCAGTTCTTC.

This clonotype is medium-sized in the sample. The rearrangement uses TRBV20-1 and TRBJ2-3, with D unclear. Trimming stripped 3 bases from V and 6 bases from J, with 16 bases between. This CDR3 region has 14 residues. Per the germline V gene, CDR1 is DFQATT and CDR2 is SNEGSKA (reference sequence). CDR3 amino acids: CSASRGGDRDTQYF. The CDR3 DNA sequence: TGCAGTGCTAGTAGAGGTGGGGATAGGGATACGCAGTATTTT.

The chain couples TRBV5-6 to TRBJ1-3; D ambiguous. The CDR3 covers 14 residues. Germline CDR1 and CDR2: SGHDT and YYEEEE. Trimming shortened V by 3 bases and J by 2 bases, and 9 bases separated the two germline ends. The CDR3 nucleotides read TGTGCCAGCAGCTCACAGATGCCTGGAAACACCATATATTTT. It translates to CASSSQMPGNTIYF.

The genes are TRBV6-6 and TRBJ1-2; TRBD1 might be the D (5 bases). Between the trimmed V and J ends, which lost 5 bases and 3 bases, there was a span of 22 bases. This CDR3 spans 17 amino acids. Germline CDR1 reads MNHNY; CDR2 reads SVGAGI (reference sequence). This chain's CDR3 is CASSTPSFMEGDYGYTF. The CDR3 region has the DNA TGTGCCAGCAGTACCCCGTCCTTCATGGAAGGGGACTATGGCTACACCTTC.

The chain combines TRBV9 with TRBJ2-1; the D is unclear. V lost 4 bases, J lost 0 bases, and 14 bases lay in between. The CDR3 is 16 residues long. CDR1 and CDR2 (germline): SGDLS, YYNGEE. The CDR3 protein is CASSPPAGSSYNEQFF. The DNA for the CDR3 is TGTGCCAGCAGCCCCCCAGCCGGGTCCTCCTACAATGAGCAGTTCTTC.

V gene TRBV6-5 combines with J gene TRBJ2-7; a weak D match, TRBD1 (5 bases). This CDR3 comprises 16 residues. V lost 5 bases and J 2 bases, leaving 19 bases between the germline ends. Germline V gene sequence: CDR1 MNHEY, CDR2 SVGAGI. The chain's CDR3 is CASSPRWQGAAYEQYF. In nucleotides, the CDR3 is TGTGCCAGCAGTCCCCGGTGGCAGGGTGCCGCCTACGAGCAGTACTTC.

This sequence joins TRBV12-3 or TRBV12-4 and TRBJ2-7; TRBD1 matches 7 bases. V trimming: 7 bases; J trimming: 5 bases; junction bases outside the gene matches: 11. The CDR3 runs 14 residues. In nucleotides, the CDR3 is TGTGCCAGCAAGCAAACAGGGGACAACAACGAGCAGTACTTC. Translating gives CASKQTGDNNEQYF.

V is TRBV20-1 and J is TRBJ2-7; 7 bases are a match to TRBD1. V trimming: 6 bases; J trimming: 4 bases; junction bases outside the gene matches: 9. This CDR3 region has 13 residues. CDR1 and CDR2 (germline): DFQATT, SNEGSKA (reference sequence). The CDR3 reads CSADDRVLYEQYF. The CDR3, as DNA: TGCAGTGCCGACGACAGGGTGTTGTACGAGCAGTACTTC.

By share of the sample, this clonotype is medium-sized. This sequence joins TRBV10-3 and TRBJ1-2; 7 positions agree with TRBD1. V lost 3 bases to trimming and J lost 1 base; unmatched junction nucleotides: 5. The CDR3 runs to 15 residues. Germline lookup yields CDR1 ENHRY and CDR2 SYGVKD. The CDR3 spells CAISDPGQVNYGYTF. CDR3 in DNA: TGTGCCATCAGTGACCCCGGACAGGTTAACTATGGCTACACCTTC.

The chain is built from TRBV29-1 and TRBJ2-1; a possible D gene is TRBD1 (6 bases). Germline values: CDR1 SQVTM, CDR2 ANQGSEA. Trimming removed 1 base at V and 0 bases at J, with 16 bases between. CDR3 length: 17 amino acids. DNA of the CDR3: TGCAGCGTTGAAGGTTTTGGACAGCAGAGCTCCTACAATGAGCAGTTCTTC. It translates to CSVEGFGQQSSYNEQFF.

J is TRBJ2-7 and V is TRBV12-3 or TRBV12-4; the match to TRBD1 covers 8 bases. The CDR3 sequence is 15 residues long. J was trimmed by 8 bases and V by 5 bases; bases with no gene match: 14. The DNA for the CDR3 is TGTGCCAGCAGTCCCGGGACAGGCGGTTTCTGGCAGCAGTACTTC. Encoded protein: CASSPGTGGFWQQYF.

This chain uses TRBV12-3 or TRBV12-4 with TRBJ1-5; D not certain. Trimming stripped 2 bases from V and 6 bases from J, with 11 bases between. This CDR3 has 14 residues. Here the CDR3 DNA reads TGTGCCAGCAGTTTATGGGGAGGGATTCAGCCCCAGCATTTT. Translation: CASSLWGGIQPQHF.

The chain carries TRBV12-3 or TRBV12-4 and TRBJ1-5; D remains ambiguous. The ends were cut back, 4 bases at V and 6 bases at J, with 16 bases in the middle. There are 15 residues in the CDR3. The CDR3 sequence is CASSSVQVAFQPQHF. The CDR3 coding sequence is TGTGCCAGCAGTTCGGTGCAGGTTGCGTTTCAGCCCCAGCATTTT.

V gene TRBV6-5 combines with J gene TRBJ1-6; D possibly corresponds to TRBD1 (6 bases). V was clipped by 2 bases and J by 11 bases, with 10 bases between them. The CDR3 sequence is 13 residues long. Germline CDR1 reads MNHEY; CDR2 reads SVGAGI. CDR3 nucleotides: TGTGCCAGCAGTTACAGGGGGAATCCACCCCTCCACTTT. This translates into CASSYRGNPPLHF.

CDR3 nucleotide sequence: TGTGCCAGCAGCTTCGTCCAGGACTGGGAAAAACTGTTTTTT. It specifies CASSFVQDWEKLFF. The rearrangement uses TRBV7-9 and TRBJ1-4; D uncertain. Trimming pared 3 bases from V and 8 bases from J, leaving 13 bases between. Germline loops: CDR1 SEHNR, CDR2 FQNEAQ (reference sequence). CDR3 length: 14 amino acids.